This TCR beta chain is drawn from a study of Ad26.COV2.S vaccination and SARS-CoV-2 variants. Study-wide results and limits: Possible underestimation of total T cell responses by the TCR breadth and depth analyses was noted. Those who received vaccine or placebo ended up with similar non-spike TCR breadth.

TCRdb's copy holds only in-frame clones and misses some; the assay was immunoSEQ multiplex PCR. The table includes roughly 300,000 clones, about nine tenths detected once. On this clone: Its matching antigen is unknown.

This CDR3 comprises 16 residues. CDR1 is SNHLY and CDR2 is FYNNEI in the germline V gene. Trimming at V came to 6 bases and at J to 5 bases, leaving 6 bases not matched to a gene. Treatment here: roughly 18 received Ad26.COV2.S at low or high dose, single or two shots; roughly 5 received placebo; per-sample allocation not given. Following the first vaccine or placebo injection, samples were taken on day 63. Whoever gave the sample was an adult aged 18-55 years in Boston. This clonotype was sampled from a person between 18 and 65 years old who received the Ad26.COV2.S COVID-19 vaccine or a placebo. The sample was peripheral blood, taken in a trial of Ad26.COV2.S vaccine versus placebo. This rearrangement joins TRBV2 to TRBJ2-3, with 15 bases fitting TRBD2. CDR3 region: CASSGLAGGPGDTQYF. The CDR3 nucleotides are TGTGCCAGCAGCGGACTAGCGGGAGGGCCAGGAGATACGCAGTATTTT.